A single sample gave rise to the 29 T cell receptor beta chains below, sequenced in a study of T-cell reconstitution after alpha-beta-depleted transplantation in children (dated by TCRdb to 2016 to 2017). Per the publication, the treatment or condition label means: allogeneic hematopoietic cell transplantation with graft depleted of TCRalphabeta T cells and CD19 B cells. Libraries were built with PCR. For sequencing, an Illumina HiSeq 2500 was employed. Molecular barcoding was employed in the preparation of TCR libraries, with unique molecular identifiers being used to normalize TCRbeta repertoire quantification. Using fastp trimming at Q25 and MiXCR clonotype assembly, TCRdb reanalyzed the public sequencing data and kept in-frame beta chains. CDR3 protein duplicates are merged, each entry listing the most common genes and DNA. For this sample there are about 250,000 distinct CDR3 sequences; 20% to 30% appear just once. The ten largest clonotypes hold under 5.5% of the sample.

This specimen consisted of PBMCs, mostly from graft donor cells, obtained 360 days after TCRalphabeta/CD19-depleted stem cell transplant. These receptors all come from a female patient aged 2-9 years who had a stem cell transplant for congenital amegakaryocytic thrombocytopenia, so the T cells may come from the graft donor.

This clonotype has only a few counts. The chain has TRBV7-9 and TRBJ1-1; possibly TRBD1 for D (5 bases). V lost 4 bases to trimming and J lost 6 bases, with 18 bases between them. From germline, CDR1 is SEHNR and CDR2 FQNEAQ (reference sequence). The CDR3 length is 15 residues. In DNA, the CDR3 is TGTGCCAGCAGCTGGGACTCAACAGGACGCGCTGAAGCTTTCTTT. Its translation: CASSWDSTGRAEAFF.

This clonotype has only a few counts. The chain combines TRBV4-1 with TRBJ1-1, with 7 nucleotides matching TRBD1. From germline, CDR1 is MGHRA and CDR2 YSYEKL. J gave up 3 bases and V 4 bases, and 8 bases lay outside the gene matches. The CDR3 extends over 15 amino acids. The CDR3 region is CASSLSRDSDTEAFF. CDR3 coding DNA: TGCGCCAGCAGCCTTAGCCGGGACAGTGACACTGAAGCTTTCTTT.

This clonotype was recorded a few times. The chain combines TRBV5-1 with TRBJ1-2, with D hard to call. The CDR3 spans 13 residues. Germline V gives CDR1 SGHRS, CDR2 YFSETQ. V was trimmed by 2 bases and J by 4 bases, leaving 9 bases between them. CDR3 residues: CASSLVNRYGYTF. CDR3 nucleotide sequence: TGCGCCAGCAGCTTAGTAAATCGCTATGGCTACACCTTC.

V usage is TRBV21-1 and J usage is TRBJ1-5. TRBV21-1 constitutes a pseudogene. The CDR3 is 18 amino acids. CDR3 region: CASLNRRRMVGSNQPQHF. The CDR3 bases are TGTGCCAGCCTCAACCGACGGAGAATGGTTGGGAGCAATCAGCCCCAGCATTTT.

This chain uses TRBV5-1 with TRBJ2-1; 9 nucleotides align to TRBD2. CDR1 and CDR2 from the germline V gene are SGHRS and YFSETQ. The V and J ends lost 1 base and 9 bases, in that order; junction bases with no gene match: 8. The CDR3 extends over 15 amino acids. CDR3 amino acids: CASSLLREGRVEQFF. The CDR3, as DNA: TGCGCCAGCAGCTTGTTGCGGGAGGGCCGGGTTGAGCAGTTCTTC.

The J gene is TRBJ1-1, the V gene TRBV11-1; TRBD1 agrees at 7 bases. Trimming took 5 bases from V and 3 from J; bases not matched to a gene: 3. Germline V CDR1 and CDR2: SGHAT, FQDESV (reference sequence). The CDR3 is 13 residues long. As DNA, the CDR3 is TGTGCCAGCAGCGGTAGGGGGCACACTGAAGCTTTCTTT. It encodes CASSGRGHTEAFF.

This clonotype was recorded a few times. This chain links TRBV19 with TRBJ2-2; D is perhaps TRBD2 (5 bases). The germline V and J ends were trimmed by 8 bases and 7 bases, with 11 bases remaining between them. Germline values: CDR1 LNHDA, CDR2 SQIVND (reference sequence). CDR3 size: 12 residues. In DNA form, the CDR3 reads TGTGCCAGTCACCCGGGGAGCGGGGAGCTGTTTTTT. Translation: CASHPGSGELFF.

The rearrangement joins TRBV6-1 to TRBJ2-1, with D uncertain. CDR3 length: 14 amino acids. V gave up 4 bases and J gave up 4 bases, with 11 bases separating them. Per germline, CDR1 MNHNS and CDR2 SASEGT. CDR3 amino acids: CASSVTGGYNEQFF. CDR3 nucleotide sequence: TGTGCCAGCAGTGTCACGGGTGGGTACAATGAGCAGTTCTTC.

This sequence joins TRBV12-3 or TRBV12-4 and TRBJ2-7; possible D gene TRBD1, 5 bases. The CDR3 totals 15 residues. Trimming stripped 6 bases from V and 1 base from J, with 16 bases between. In DNA, the CDR3 is TGTGCCAGCAGCCCACCCACAGGATTATCCTACGAGCAGTACTTC. This translates into CASSPPTGLSYEQYF.

In its sample, this clonotype was seen a few times. The CDR3 sequence: CASSLEGQAKTGELFF. CDR3 coding DNA: TGTGCCAGCAGTCTCGAGGGACAGGCTAAGACCGGGGAGCTGTTTTTT. The rearrangement uses TRBV28 and TRBJ2-2; 8 bases agree with TRBD1. After removal of 5 bases from V and 5 bases from J, the junction contained 10 bases not matched to a gene. The CDR3 runs to 16 residues. CDR1 and CDR2 (germline): MDHEN, SYDVKM.

CDR3 residues: CASSLRDIPNTGELFF. The CDR3 bases are TGCGCCAGCAGCTTGAGAGACATCCCCAACACCGGGGAGCTGTTTTTT. The rearrangement uses TRBV5-1 and TRBJ2-2; D not certain. Trimming took off 1 base at V and 2 bases at J, with 12 bases between the two ends. Germline loops: CDR1 SGHRS, CDR2 YFSETQ. The CDR3 has 16 amino acids.

This clonotype was seen a few times. The J gene is TRBJ2-1, the V gene TRBV7-9; D not certain. Germline assignment: CDR1 SEHNR and CDR2 FQNEAQ (reference sequence). The CDR3 spans 16 residues. V was shortened by 5 bases and J by 4 bases, with 18 bases between the two germline ends. CDR3 nucleotide sequence: TGTGCCAGCAGCCCACGAAACACAGAGTTATACAATGAGCAGTTCTTC. Encoded protein: CASSPRNTELYNEQFF.

CDR3 sequence reads: CASSQVWDPSYEQYF. The CDR3, as DNA: TGTGCCAGCAGCCAAGTGTGGGACCCTTCCTACGAGCAGTACTTC. J is TRBJ2-7 and V is TRBV3-1; D may be TRBD1 or TRBD2 (5 bases each). The CDR3 has 15 amino acids. Germline CDR1 is LGHDT and CDR2 is YNNKEL (reference sequence). V lost 1 base to trimming and J lost 1 base, with 11 bases between them.

This clonotype came up a few times. The J gene is TRBJ2-1, the V gene TRBV5-1; tentative D call: TRBD1 (5 bases). Germline assignment: CDR1 SGHRS and CDR2 YFSETQ. The length of the CDR3 is 14 residues. The V end lost 6 bases, the J end lost 2 bases, and 12 bases lay between the germline ends. The CDR3 sequence is CASTPDSTYNEQFF. As DNA, the CDR3 is TGCGCCAGCACCCCAGACAGCACCTACAATGAGCAGTTCTTC.

The chain links TRBV9 to TRBJ1-2; D perhaps matches TRBD1 (6 bases). The CDR3 totals 12 residues. Per germline, CDR1 SGDLS and CDR2 YYNGEE. V was trimmed by 3 bases and J by 4 bases, leaving 7 bases between them. The CDR3 loop reads CASSAQGYGYTF. CDR3 nucleotides: TGTGCCAGCAGCGCACAGGGCTATGGCTACACCTTC.

J is TRBJ2-3 and V is TRBV7-2; D ambiguous. CDR3 length equals 14 residues. V was trimmed by 1 base and J by 5 bases, leaving 10 bases between them. CDR1 and CDR2 from the germline V gene are SGHTA and FQGNSA. CDR3: CASSLEGLVDTQYF. The CDR3 DNA is TGTGCCAGCAGCTTAGAGGGCCTGGTAGATACGCAGTATTTT.

The rearrangement links TRBV4-1 to TRBJ2-7; D gene unclear. Per germline, CDR1 MGHRA and CDR2 YSYEKL. The CDR3 is 15 amino acids. Trimming shortened V by 2 bases and J by 4 bases, and 15 bases separated the two germline ends. The CDR3 DNA reads TGCGCCAGCAGCCAATTAAGCGCCGAGCTGTACGAGCAGTACTTC. This codes for CASSQLSAELYEQYF.

The chain is built from TRBV5-1 and TRBJ2-2; TRBD2 agrees at 7 bases. The CDR3 is made up of 16 amino acids. Trimming removed 0 bases from V and 5 bases from J; junction bases left unmatched: 7. Germline assignment: CDR1 SGHRS and CDR2 YFSETQ. CDR3: CASSLDLGGPTGELFF. The CDR3 DNA reads TGCGCCAGCAGCTTGGATTTGGGAGGGCCGACCGGGGAGCTGTTTTTT.

The CDR3 sequence: CASSQDPGRPSWEQYF. In DNA, the CDR3 is TGCGCCAGCAGCCAAGATCCCGGGCGCCCATCTTGGGAGCAGTACTTC. The chain joins TRBV4-1 to TRBJ2-7; no clear D gene. The length of the CDR3 is 16 residues. Looked up from germline, CDR1 is MGHRA and CDR2 is YSYEKL. Trimming stripped 0 bases from V and 7 bases from J, with 19 bases between.

The rearrangement uses TRBV12-3 or TRBV12-4 and TRBJ2-7, with TRBD1 as a possible D gene (5 bases). The V end was cut by 6 bases, the J end by 2 bases, with 14 bases between. The CDR3 is 14 amino acids. CDR3 bases: TGTGCCAGCAGCAAGGGGCGGACCCCCTACGAGCAGTACTTC. Translation gives CASSKGRTPYEQYF.

This chain links TRBV15 with TRBJ1-1, with D possibly matching TRBD1 (5 bases). The germline V gene has CDR1 LNHNV and CDR2 YYDKDF (reference sequence). Trimming pared 1 base from V and 3 bases from J, leaving 12 bases between. The length of the CDR3 is 15 residues. The CDR3 here is CATSRGDLGDTEAFF. CDR3 in DNA: TGTGCCACCAGCAGAGGGGACCTTGGGGACACTGAAGCTTTCTTT.

This clonotype has just a few counts. The rearrangement links TRBV13 to TRBJ2-4; possibly TRBD1 or TRBD2 for D (5 bases each). Germline CDR1 PRHDT, CDR2 FYEKMQ (reference sequence). This CDR3 is 16 amino acids long. The V end lost 5 bases, the J end lost 1 base, and 15 bases lay between the germline ends. This chain's CDR3 is CASSGRGSDAKNIQYF. The CDR3 nucleotides are TGTGCCAGCAGCGGACGGGGCTCCGACGCCAAAAACATTCAGTACTTC.

In its sample, this clonotype was seen a few times. The rearrangement joins TRBV30 to TRBJ1-1; D is possibly TRBD1 (6 bases). V was trimmed by 5 bases and J by 4 bases, leaving 11 bases between them. The CDR3 is 12 residues long. Germline V CDR1 and CDR2: GTSNPN, SVGIG (reference sequence). The CDR3 spells CAWDRLGTEAFF. CDR3 coding DNA: TGTGCCTGGGACAGGCTTGGCACTGAAGCTTTCTTT.

This clonotype was seen a few times. The chain has TRBV6-6 and TRBJ2-5; D remains ambiguous. Trimming left V 7 bases short and J 4 bases short, with 7 bases between. The CDR3 runs to 11 residues. In germline, CDR1 is MNHNY, CDR2 SVGAGI (reference sequence). The CDR3 DNA reads as TGTGCCAGCATCAAGGGAGAGACCCAGTACTTC. Translation gives CASIKGETQYF.

This chain links TRBV20-1 with TRBJ2-7; perhaps D is TRBD1 or TRBD2 (5 bases each). V lost 0 bases to trimming and J lost 3 bases, with 21 bases between them. The CDR3 is made up of 17 amino acids. The germline gives CDR1 DFQATT, CDR2 SNEGSKA (reference sequence). The DNA of the CDR3 is TGCAGTGCTAGAGATGATCGGTTTTGGGGGAACCTCTACGAGCAGTACTTC. Protein sequence: CSARDDRFWGNLYEQYF.

The table lists this clonotype with a few counts. The genes are TRBV21-1 and TRBJ1-5. TRBV21-1 is classified as a pseudogene. The CDR3 has 19 residues. CDR3 in amino acids: CASSTPQGGRIMSNQPQHF. For the CDR3, the DNA is TGTGCCAGCAGCACTCCTCAGGGAGGGAGGATAATGAGCAATCAGCCCCAGCATTTT.

This clonotype was counted a few times. The rearrangement uses TRBV7-9 and TRBJ2-1; no definite D call. CDR1 and CDR2 from the germline V gene are SEHNR and FQNEAQ (reference sequence). This CDR3 contains 13 residues. The V end was cut by 3 bases, the J end by 4 bases, with 7 bases between. The CDR3 is CASSLVYYNEQFF. DNA for the CDR3: TGTGCCAGCAGCTTGGTATATTACAATGAGCAGTTCTTC.

This chain joins TRBV29-1 and TRBJ2-5, with 11 positions matching TRBD2. This CDR3 spans 13 amino acids. The J segment lost 3 bases and the V segment lost 7 bases, leaving 4 bases of the junction unmatched. Germline values: CDR1 SQVTM, CDR2 ANQGSEA. The CDR3 nucleotides read TGCAGCGCCCGACTAGCGGGAAAAGAGACCCAGTACTTC. Protein: CSARLAGKETQYF.

The chain employs TRBV7-9 and TRBJ1-1, with D unclear. The V gene's germline CDR1 is SEHNR and CDR2 FQNEAQ (reference sequence). CDR3 size: 14 residues. Trimming cost V 5 bases and J 7 bases, with 17 bases left between them. CDR3 residues: CASSPSNSGSEAFF. CDR3 coding DNA: TGTGCCAGCAGCCCCTCTAATAGCGGAAGTGAAGCTTTCTTT.